The 16 T cell receptor beta chains below come from one sample, sequenced in a study of blood T cell repertoires in COVID-19. Using immunoSEQ multiplex PCR, the repertoire was profiled, and TCRdb retains in-frame clones only, with some absent. The sample holds 95,000 to 100,000 clones, about 87% seen once. Sample: peripheral blood. These receptors were taken from a woman aged 25-40 years with acute or convalescent COVID-19.

V usage is TRBV5-1 and J usage is TRBJ2-7; a weak D match, TRBD1 (6 bases). Germline CDR1 is SGHRS and CDR2 is YFSETQ. The CDR3 covers 14 residues. V was shortened by 2 bases and J by 3 bases, with 12 bases between the two germline ends. CDR3 bases: TGCGCCAGCAGCTTCACTACAGGGAACTACGAGCAGTACTTC. Translating gives CASSFTTGNYEQYF.

This chain connects TRBV7-3 to TRBJ2-7, with TRBD2 as a possible D gene (6 bases). The length of the CDR3 is 13 residues. V dropped 1 base and J dropped 6 bases, with 10 bases sitting between them. Germline CDR1 reads SGHTA; CDR2 reads FQGTGA. CDR3 bases: TGTGCCAGCAGCTTAAAGGAGGGGTCCGAGCAGTACTTC. Protein: CASSLKEGSEQYF. The whole variable domain, filled in from reference TRBV7-3 and TRBJ2-7, reads GAGVSQTPSNKVTEKGKYVELRCDPISGHTALYWYRQSLGQGPEFLIYFQGTGAADDSGLPNDRFFAVRPEGSVSTLKIQRTERGDSAVYLCASSLKEGSEQYFGPGTRLTVT.

J is TRBJ1-4 and V is TRBV7-9; 7 nucleotides align to TRBD1. The CDR3 has 14 amino acids. J gave up 5 bases and V 6 bases, and 6 bases lay outside the gene matches. Germline values: CDR1 SEHNR, CDR2 FQNEAQ (reference sequence). The CDR3 spells CASSQDRANEKLFF. DNA for the CDR3: TGTGCCAGCAGTCAAGACAGGGCGAATGAAAAACTGTTTTTT.

The rearrangement uses TRBV7-8 and TRBJ2-7; TRBD1 aligns across 9 bases. The CDR3 runs 13 residues. V dropped 6 bases and J dropped 4; count of bases not matched to a gene: 4. The germline V gene encodes CDR1 SGHVS and CDR2 FQNEAQ. The CDR3 coding sequence is TGTGCCAGCAGATCCGGGACAGGGTACGAGCAGTACTTC. Translating it yields CASRSGTGYEQYF. Looking up the rest from reference TRBV7-8 and TRBJ2-7 gives the full variable domain: GAGVSQSPRYKVAKRGQDVALRCDPISGHVSLFWYQQALGQGPEFLTYFQNEAQLDKSGLPSDRFFAERPEGSVSTLKIQRTQQEDSAVYLCASRSGTGYEQYFGPGTRLTVT.

V gene TRBV12-5 combines with J gene TRBJ1-1, with TRBD1 matching 8 bases. The CDR3 is 13 amino acids. Germline CDR1 and CDR2: LGHNT and FRNRAP. Unmatched junction bases numbered 3, after V lost 5 bases and J lost 4 bases. The CDR3 is CASGHTGGTEAFF. The CDR3 DNA follows: TGTGCTAGTGGTCACACAGGGGGCACTGAAGCTTTCTTT.

The V call is TRBV12-5, the J call TRBJ1-2; TRBD1 matches 7 bases. In germline, CDR1 is LGHNT, CDR2 FRNRAP. V was clipped by 1 base and J by 7 bases; unmatched bases: 6. The CDR3 is 14 residues long. The CDR3 loop reads CASGLEEGASGYTF. CDR3 in DNA: TGTGCTAGTGGTTTGGAAGAGGGGGCTTCTGGCTACACCTTC.

The CDR3 protein is CASSYGQSNQPQHF. DNA of the CDR3: TGTGCCAGCAGTTACGGGCAGAGCAATCAGCCCCAGCATTTT. This chain links TRBV6-5 with TRBJ1-5, with D uncertain. V lost 2 bases and J 1 base, leaving 6 bases between the germline ends. This CDR3 has 14 amino acids. Germline assignment: CDR1 MNHEY and CDR2 SVGAGI.

This chain joins TRBV27 and TRBJ1-1; perhaps TRBD1 as D (5 bases). This CDR3 region has 14 residues. Germline V gene data show CDR1 as MNHEY and CDR2 as SMNVEV (reference sequence). The V end lost 6 bases, the J end lost 2 bases, and 13 bases lay between the germline ends. In nucleotides, the CDR3 is TGTGCCAGCAGGCTCTTGACAGTCAACACTGAAGCTTTCTTT. Protein sequence: CASRLLTVNTEAFF.

The chain recombines TRBV2 with TRBJ1-1, with D maybe TRBD1 (5 bases). The germline gives CDR1 SNHLY, CDR2 FYNNEI. This CDR3 is built from 15 residues. With 1 base removed from V and 1 base from J, the gap between germline ends came to 10 bases. CDR3 bases: TGTGCCAGCAGTGAAGACAAAAGGGGGAACACTGAAGCTTTCTTT. Residues: CASSEDKRGNTEAFF.

This chain connects TRBV7-3 to TRBJ1-3; TRBD1 aligns across 7 bases. The CDR3 covers 16 residues. The germline gives CDR1 SGHTA, CDR2 FQGTGA. V lost 5 bases to trimming and J lost 10 bases; unmatched junction nucleotides: 17. The CDR3 is CASSPRDRDRVRTIYF. As DNA, the CDR3 is TGTGCCAGCAGCCCGCGGGACAGAGATAGGGTCCGGACCATATATTTT.

This clone was found a few times. This chain uses TRBV3-1 (or the pseudogene TRBV3-2) with TRBJ2-3; possibly TRBD2 for D (5 bases). V lost 2 bases and J lost 2, with 11 bases in between. CDR3 size: 15 residues. Germline loops: CDR1 LGHDT, CDR2 YNNKEL (reference sequence). The CDR3 nucleotides are TGTGCCAGCAGCCAATCAGCGGCGATCACAGATACGCAGTATTTT. Its protein product is CASSQSAAITDTQYF.

This chain joins TRBV19 and TRBJ1-4, with TRBD1 matching over 8 bases. Germline CDR1 LNHDA, CDR2 SQIVND (reference sequence). The J segment lost 15 bases and the V segment lost 8 bases, leaving 11 bases of the junction unmatched. This CDR3 is 12 amino acids long. The CDR3 sequence: CASGDRSQVVFF. The DNA for the CDR3 is TGTGCCAGTGGGGACAGGTCCCAAGTGGTGTTTTTT.

J is TRBJ1-5 and V is TRBV11-2; a weak D match, TRBD1 (5 bases). V was cut by 6 bases and J by 3 bases, with 15 bases left in between. Germline V lookup: CDR1 SGHAT, CDR2 FQNNGV. The CDR3 covers 15 residues. The CDR3 protein is CASRAALGDNQPQHF. As DNA, the CDR3 is TGTGCCAGCAGGGCTGCCCTAGGGGACAATCAGCCCCAGCATTTT. The entire variable domain, with the rest obtained from reference TRBV11-2 and TRBJ1-5, is as follows: EAGVAQSPRYKIIEKRQSVAFWCNPISGHATLYWYQQILGQGPKLLIQFQNNGVVDDSQLPKDRFSAERLKGVDSTLKIQPAKLEDSAVYLCASRAALGDNQPQHFGDGTRLSIL.

V gene TRBV5-6 combines with J gene TRBJ1-1, with 8 nucleotides matching TRBD1. J gave up 3 bases and V 4 bases, and 5 bases lay outside the gene matches. Per the germline V gene, CDR1 is SGHDT and CDR2 is YYEEEE. CDR3 length: 14 residues. The CDR3 loop is CASSIGQGYTEAFF. For the CDR3, the DNA is TGTGCCAGCAGCATCGGACAGGGTTACACTGAAGCTTTCTTT.

The gene calls are TRBV5-6 and TRBJ1-3; weak D call: TRBD1 (5 bases). CDR1 is SGHDT and CDR2 is YYEEEE in the germline V gene. This CDR3 is 15 amino acids long. V lost 7 bases and J lost 9, with 23 bases in between. The CDR3, as DNA: TGTGCCAGCTGGCCTGGGGGGGACCCCCGACGCACCATATATTTT. Its protein product is CASWPGGDPRRTIYF.

The chain uses TRBV28 and TRBJ1-5; a weak D match, TRBD1 (6 bases). V was shortened by 5 bases and J by 6 bases, with 11 bases between the two germline ends. There are 13 residues in the CDR3. Germline V gene sequence: CDR1 MDHEN, CDR2 SYDVKM. As DNA, the CDR3 is TGTGCCAGCAGTCCAGGGGCCGGTCAGCCCCAGCATTTT. This gives the protein CASSPGAGQPQHF.